The clone carrying this TCR beta chain has just a few counts. These data are taken from a study of blood T cells in healthy people across ages. Alongside a J-beta primer mix, a sample-barcoded 5' primer served in a second PCR lasting about 7 to 12 cycles. TCRdb processed the 5' RACE reads anew with MiXCR; each CDR3 protein has one entry. This table holds about 900,000 distinct CDR3 sequences, about 44% found once. Researchers collected about 9.6 milliliters of peripheral blood from every single donor. The sequencing sample was made of blood. The clonotype was recovered from a man aged 25 to 40 in good health.

CDR3: CASSSFPGDGYTF. CDR3 nucleotides: TGTGCCAGCAGCTCCTTTCCGGGGGATGGCTACACCTTC. The chain carries TRBV7-3 and TRBJ1-2, with D perhaps TRBD1 (5 bases). The V end was cut by 4 bases, the J end by 6 bases, with 12 bases between. Looked up from germline, CDR1 is SGHTA and CDR2 is FQGTGA. The CDR3 extends over 13 amino acids.